A single sample gave rise to the 21 T cell receptor beta chains below, sequenced in a study of cytomegalovirus exposure and HLA in healthy donors. Measured with immunoSEQ multiplex PCR; TCRdb has only the in-frame clones, and not every one. The profile shows about 360,000 clones, roughly 85% of them singletons. The sample was PBMCs. These receptors came from a woman in her late teens or twenties in good health and CMV-seronegative.

The chain has TRBV15 and TRBJ2-5; 8 bases match TRBD2. Germline lookup yields CDR1 LNHNV and CDR2 YYDKDF (reference sequence). V lost 5 bases, J lost 4 bases, and 9 bases stayed unmatched. CDR3 size: 15 residues. The CDR3 DNA follows: TGTGCCACCAGCTCCGGACCAGCGGGGGTAGAGACCCAGTACTTC. Protein product: CATSSGPAGVETQYF.

The chain links TRBV30 to TRBJ1-2, with D possibly being TRBD1 (5 bases). Trimming took 4 bases from V and 8 from J, leaving 17 bases between them. CDR1 and CDR2 (germline): GTSNPN, SVGIG (reference sequence). This CDR3 contains 13 residues. Here the CDR3 reads CAWTTGAPRGYTF. The CDR3 bases are TGTGCCTGGACCACTGGGGCCCCTCGGGGCTACACCTTC.

The chain joins TRBV4-1 to TRBJ2-2; D gene unclear. Germline assignment: CDR1 MGHRA and CDR2 YSYEKL. V dropped 4 bases and J dropped 4 bases, with 19 bases sitting between them. The length of the CDR3 is 17 residues. The CDR3 is CASSLSRSPPLTGELFF. CDR3 DNA sequence: TGCGCCAGCAGCCTCTCCCGGTCCCCACCCCTCACCGGGGAGCTGTTTTTT.

This clone was detected once. This chain joins TRBV9 and TRBJ2-5; D possibly corresponds to TRBD2 (5 bases). The length of the CDR3 is 15 residues. Germline CDR1 is SGDLS and CDR2 is YYNGEE. V lost 0 bases and J lost 5, with 14 bases in between. DNA of the CDR3: TGTGCCAGCAGCGTAGGCCCGGGGTCAAAGGAGACCCAGTACTTC. Translation: CASSVGPGSKETQYF.

This chain uses TRBV5-1 with TRBJ1-1; the match to TRBD1 covers 7 bases. The CDR3 loop spans 16 amino acids. CDR1 and CDR2 (germline): SGHRS, YFSETQ. The ends lost 4 bases at V and 0 bases at J; junction bases unmatched: 9. DNA for the CDR3: TGCGCCAGCAGCCTACTATCGACAGGGTTGAACACTGAAGCTTTCTTT. As protein: CASSLLSTGLNTEAFF.

The chain uses TRBV27 and TRBJ2-6, with D possibly matching TRBD2 (5 bases). The CDR3 consists of 15 residues. Deletions cut 6 bases from V and 2 bases from J, with 11 bases between. CDR1 MNHEY and CDR2 SMNVEV come from the germline V gene (reference sequence). In nucleotides, the CDR3 is TGTGCCAGCAGGCTAGCCCTGCCTGGGGCCAACGTCCTGACTTTC. This codes for CASRLALPGANVLTF.

The chain employs TRBV2 and TRBJ2-7; TRBD1 matches at 7 bases. Germline V lookup: CDR1 SNHLY, CDR2 FYNNEI. The V segment lost 5 bases and the J segment 4 bases; nucleotides outside the gene matches: 11. The CDR3 runs to 15 residues. CDR3 in amino acids: CASSSDLTGTYEQYF. As DNA, the CDR3 is TGTGCCAGCAGTTCAGACTTGACAGGGACGTACGAGCAGTACTTC.

The chain links TRBV5-1 to TRBJ2-5, with TRBD1 matching 7 bases. V shed 4 bases, J shed 4 bases, and the junction held 7 bases outside the gene matches. This CDR3 is 14 amino acids long. The germline CDR1 and CDR2 sequences are SGHRS and YFSETQ. CDR3 in amino acids: CASSTNRGVETQYF. The CDR3 bases are TGCGCCAGCAGCACAAACAGGGGAGTAGAGACCCAGTACTTC.

This chain uses TRBV28 with TRBJ2-2, with TRBD2 identical over 9 bases. CDR1 is MDHEN and CDR2 is SYDVKM in the germline V gene. This CDR3 is built from 16 residues. The ends lost 4 bases at V and 3 bases at J; junction bases unmatched: 6. As DNA, the CDR3 is TGTGCCAGCAGTTCTCTAGCGGGGCCCCACACCGGGGAGCTGTTTTTT. Amino acids: CASSSLAGPHTGELFF.

The chain recombines TRBV6-5 with TRBJ2-1, with unresolved D. This CDR3 is built from 13 residues. Trimming took 10 bases from V and 2 from J, leaving 12 bases between them. CDR1 is MNHEY and CDR2 is SVGAGI in the germline V gene. CDR3 amino acids: CATLENPYNEQFF. As DNA, the CDR3 is TGTGCCACCTTAGAAAACCCCTACAATGAGCAGTTCTTC.

V usage is TRBV5-1 and J usage is TRBJ2-7, with D unresolved. This CDR3 is built from 15 residues. Germline V lookup: CDR1 SGHRS, CDR2 YFSETQ. With 4 bases removed from V and 0 bases from J, the gap between germline ends came to 14 bases. The CDR3 DNA sequence: TGCGCCAGCAGCGAAAACCAACCCAGCTCCTACGAGCAGTACTTC. Translated: CASSENQPSSYEQYF.

This clone has a single count. The chain carries TRBV6-1 and TRBJ2-1; 10 nucleotides agree with TRBD1. The CDR3 contains 16 residues. CDR1 is MNHNS and CDR2 is SASEGT in the germline V gene. V lost 1 base to trimming and J lost 1 base; unmatched junction nucleotides: 1. The CDR3: CASSEVGQGSYNEQFF. In DNA form, the CDR3 reads TGTGCCAGCAGTGAAGTGGGACAGGGGTCCTACAATGAGCAGTTCTTC.

This chain uses TRBV30 with TRBJ2-7; D is possibly TRBD2 (5 bases). With 0 bases removed from V and 8 bases from J, the gap between germline ends came to 11 bases. The CDR3 runs 12 residues. Germline CDR1 is GTSNPN and CDR2 is SVGIG (reference sequence). CDR3 sequence reads: CAWSVLGSKQYF. The DNA for the CDR3 is TGTGCCTGGAGTGTACTAGGCTCTAAGCAGTACTTC.

The chain has TRBV7-9 and TRBJ2-6; 7 bases agree with TRBD1. J lost 3 bases, V lost 5 bases, and 4 bases had no gene match. CDR1 and CDR2 (germline): SEHNR, FQNEAQ (reference sequence). The CDR3 covers 15 residues. The CDR3, as DNA: TGTGCCAGCAGCGATGACAGGGTTGGGGCCAACGTCCTGACTTTC. This gives the protein CASSDDRVGANVLTF.

The gene calls are TRBV19 and TRBJ2-1; perhaps TRBD2 as D (7 bases). CDR3 size: 16 residues. Germline V gene sequence: CDR1 LNHDA, CDR2 SQIVND (reference sequence). V lost 4 bases and J 4 bases, leaving 17 bases between the germline ends. Here the CDR3 DNA reads TGTGCCAGTAGTACCACCAGCGGGACACTGTACAATGAGCAGTTCTTC. Its translation is CASSTTSGTLYNEQFF. Combining the CDR3 with reference TRBV19 and TRBJ2-1 gives the whole variable domain DGGITQSPKYLFRKEGQNVTLSCEQNLNHDAMYWYRQDPGQGLRLIYYSQIVNDFQKGDIAEGYSVSREKKESFPLTVTSAQKNPTAFYLCASSTTSGTLYNEQFFGPGTRLTVL.

The chain has TRBV7-6 and TRBJ1-4; maybe TRBD1 (6 bases). The germline V gene encodes CDR1 SGHVS and CDR2 FNYEAQ. This CDR3 region has 13 residues. V was shortened by 1 base and J by 12 bases, with 12 bases between the two germline ends. CDR3 sequence reads: CASSLDGAGELFF. The CDR3 nucleotides read TGTGCCAGCAGCTTAGACGGCGCAGGGGAACTGTTTTTT.

The CDR3 region has the DNA TGTGCCAGCAGCGTGAGACAGGGAACCGATGAGCAGTTCTTC. Protein sequence: CASSVRQGTDEQFF. This chain joins TRBV9 and TRBJ2-1; the match to TRBD1 covers 7 bases. Germline V gene sequence: CDR1 SGDLS, CDR2 YYNGEE. This CDR3 spans 14 amino acids. With V trimmed by 2 bases and J by 8 bases, 7 bases remained unmatched.

On this clone: This sample also contains other DNA sequences that code for the same CDR3. V and J are TRBV7-9 and TRBJ1-2; D remains ambiguous. Germline CDR1 reads SEHNR; CDR2 reads FQNEAQ (reference sequence). Deletions cut 4 bases from V and 1 base from J, with 7 bases between. The length of the CDR3 is 13 residues. CDR3 in amino acids: CASSSASNYGYTF. The CDR3 DNA is TGTGCCAGCAGCTCCGCTAGTAACTATGGCTACACCTTC.

The V gene is TRBV28, the J gene TRBJ1-2, with D possibly matching TRBD1 (6 bases). The germline V and J ends were trimmed by 6 bases and 8 bases, with 16 bases remaining between them. This CDR3 is 13 amino acids long. CDR1 and CDR2 (germline): MDHEN, SYDVKM. The CDR3 protein is CASSPTGFWGYTF. The CDR3 coding sequence is TGTGCCAGCAGCCCTACAGGGTTTTGGGGCTACACCTTC.

J is TRBJ2-7 and V is TRBV28; D not certain. V was trimmed by 3 bases and J by 2 bases, leaving 14 bases between them. CDR3 size: 15 residues. Looked up from germline, CDR1 is MDHEN and CDR2 is SYDVKM. CDR3 loop: CASSFGQTSPYEQYF. The CDR3, as DNA: TGTGCCAGCAGTTTTGGGCAGACCTCTCCCTACGAGCAGTACTTC. Using reference TRBV28 and TRBJ2-7 for the parts outside the CDR3, the full variable domain is DVKVTQSSRYLVKRTGEKVFLECVQDMDHENMFWYRQDPGLGLRLIYFSYDVKMKEKGDIPEGYSVSREKKERFSLILESASTNQTSMYLCASSFGQTSPYEQYFGPGTRLTVT.

This chain joins TRBV5-4 and TRBJ2-7; D not resolved. The V end was cut by 4 bases, the J end by 6 bases, with 11 bases between. Germline V gene lookup returns CDR1 SGHNT and CDR2 YYREEE (reference sequence). The CDR3 runs to 12 residues. The CDR3, as DNA: TGTGCCAGCAGCCTAAGCCCAGGCGAGCAGTACTTC. The encoded protein is CASSLSPGEQYF.